This TCR beta chain was profiled in a study of T cell changes during pregnancy in multiple sclerosis. This clone has only a few counts. Germline V lookup: CDR1 LNHNV, CDR2 YYDKDF (reference sequence). This CDR3 spans 15 amino acids. Trimming cost V 5 bases and J 6 bases, with 17 bases left between them. Only in-frame clones appear in the TCRdb table, and some are missing; sequencing was by immunoSEQ multiplex PCR. The sample contains approximately 98,000 clones, roughly 94% of which appear only once. The specimen was peripheral blood, collected after pregnancy. The receptor was isolated from a female donor in good health, enrolled as a control in a pregnancy study. V is TRBV15 and J is TRBJ1-5, with a possible D match to TRBD1 (5 bases). The CDR3 DNA reads as TGTGCCACCAGCCTCGGAGCAGGGTCGGGTCAGCCCCAGCATTTT. Translated, it gives CATSLGAGSGQPQHF.